Below, 29 T cell receptor beta chains from the same sample are listed, as sequenced in a study of cytomegalovirus exposure and HLA in healthy donors. The PCR was carried out with 60 Vbeta primers and 13 Jbeta primers. Profiling relied on immunoSEQ multiplex PCR, and the TCRdb table lists in-frame clones only, not all of them. The table lists 160,000 or so clones, 82% of them singletons. The sample comprised PBMCs. The receptor source for this set is a woman in her forties or fifties in good health and CMV-seronegative.

This chain joins TRBV28 and TRBJ2-7; perhaps TRBD1 as D (5 bases). The germline V gene encodes CDR1 MDHEN and CDR2 SYDVKM. The CDR3 runs 13 residues. Trimming removed 5 bases at V and 4 bases at J, with 12 bases between. CDR3 amino acids: CASSKLQGYEQYF. CDR3 in DNA: TGTGCCAGCAGTAAACTCCAGGGTTACGAGCAGTACTTC.

This clone was counted only a few times. V is TRBV28 and J is TRBJ1-5; D unresolved. The V end lost 5 bases, the J end lost 5 bases, and 13 bases lay between the germline ends. CDR1 is MDHEN, CDR2 SYDVKM, per germline. There are 14 residues in the CDR3. The CDR3 DNA is TGTGCCAGCAGTCCTCATCGAGCCTATCAGCCCCAGCATTTT. It codes for CASSPHRAYQPQHF.

The sample holds a few counts of this clone. This rearrangement joins TRBV18 to TRBJ1-3; tentative D call: TRBD1 (6 bases). The germline V gene encodes CDR1 KGHSH and CDR2 LQKENI. The CDR3 is 15 amino acids. The ends were cut back, 8 bases at V and 0 bases at J, with 14 bases in the middle. As DNA, the CDR3 is TGTGCCAGCGTAAACAGGGCCTTCTCTGGAAACACCATATATTTT. Its protein product is CASVNRAFSGNTIYF.

This sequence joins TRBV5-1 and TRBJ1-3; 7 bases are a match to TRBD1. After removal of 4 bases from V and 4 bases from J, the junction contained 5 bases not matched to a gene. The germline V gene has CDR1 SGHRS and CDR2 YFSETQ. CDR3 length: 14 residues. CDR3 protein: CASSQIQGGNTIYF. The CDR3 bases are TGCGCCAGCAGCCAGATACAGGGGGGAAACACCATATATTTT.

This chain uses TRBV10-3 with TRBJ2-5; 9 bases map to TRBD1. Trimming took 0 bases from V and 6 from J; bases not matched to a gene: 5. The length of the CDR3 is 15 residues. Germline assignment: CDR1 ENHRY and CDR2 SYGVKD. The CDR3 spells CAISESGQGGKTQYF. CDR3 bases: TGTGCCATCAGTGAGTCGGGACAGGGTGGGAAGACCCAGTACTTC.

This clone was observed a single time. The rearrangement joins TRBV9 to TRBJ1-4; 7 positions agree with TRBD1. Germline trimming cut 3 bases from V and 4 bases from J; bases unmatched to any gene: 9. The CDR3 totals 16 residues. Germline CDR1 and CDR2: SGDLS and YYNGEE. CDR3 sequence (DNA): TGTGCCAGCAGCGCGGAGACAGGGAGGAATAATGAAAAACTGTTTTTT. Translating gives CASSAETGRNNEKLFF.

Comment on this clone: The sample holds other DNA sequences that translate to the same CDR3. The chain uses TRBV28 and TRBJ2-7; perhaps TRBD2 as D (5 bases). This CDR3 contains 14 residues. V lost 2 bases and J 4 bases, leaving 12 bases between the germline ends. Germline CDR1 MDHEN, CDR2 SYDVKM. This chain's CDR3 is CASSLGGSLYEQYF. The CDR3 coding sequence is TGTGCCAGCAGTTTAGGAGGCAGTCTATACGAGCAGTACTTC.

This clone was found once. The V gene is TRBV28, the J gene TRBJ2-1, with TRBD2 matching over 9 bases. V was clipped by 2 bases and J by 15 bases; unmatched bases: 14. This CDR3 is 15 amino acids long. CDR1 and CDR2 from the germline V gene are MDHEN and SYDVKM. For the CDR3, the DNA is TGTGCCAGCAGTTTACCCCGCACAGCGGGGGGAGTAGTGTTCTTC. Translating gives CASSLPRTAGGVVFF.

The chain carries TRBV30 and TRBJ1-2; TRBD1 aligns across 10 bases. The CDR3 consists of 16 residues. CDR1 GTSNPN and CDR2 SVGIG come from the germline V gene (reference sequence). Trimming cost V 3 bases and J 2 bases; bases outside gene matches: 9. The DNA for the CDR3 is TGTGCCTGGAGACAACCACCGGGACAGGGGAACTATGGCTACACCTTC. Protein: CAWRQPPGQGNYGYTF.

The gene calls are TRBV10-2 and TRBJ2-1, with TRBD2 as a possible D gene (7 bases). Between the trimmed V and J ends, which lost 1 base and 8 bases, there was a span of 18 bases. Germline lookup yields CDR1 WSHSY and CDR2 SAAADI. The CDR3 totals 16 residues. CDR3 region: CASSEWGGQPHDEQFF. In nucleotides, the CDR3 is TGCGCCAGCAGTGAGTGGGGGGGGCAGCCTCACGATGAGCAGTTCTTC.

The chain employs TRBV5-6 and TRBJ2-7, with 14 bases identical to TRBD2. V gave up 5 bases and J gave up 3 bases; unmatched junction bases: 1. CDR1 and CDR2 from the germline V gene are SGHDT and YYEEEE. This CDR3 is 14 amino acids long. The CDR3 spells CASRGTSGGYEQYF. The CDR3 DNA reads TGTGCCAGCAGAGGGACTAGCGGGGGCTACGAGCAGTACTTC. The variable domain in full, with the rest retrieved from reference TRBV5-6 and TRBJ2-7, is DAGVTQSPTHLIKTRGQQVTLRCSPKSGHDTVSWYQQALGQGPQFIFQYYEEEERQRGNFPDRFSGHQFPNYSSELNVNALLLGDSALYLCASRGTSGGYEQYFGPGTRLTVT.

CDR3 nucleotides: TGTGCCAGCAGTCCGGGACAGCCCTACGAGCAGTACTTC. Its translation: CASSPGQPYEQYF. The chain links TRBV28 to TRBJ2-7; 7 bases fit TRBD1. The CDR3 contains 13 residues. Germline CDR1 is MDHEN and CDR2 is SYDVKM. V gave up 5 bases and J gave up 2 bases; unmatched junction bases: 3.

This chain links TRBV10-1 with TRBJ2-2; D perhaps matches TRBD1 (5 bases). The V end lost 11 bases, the J end lost 5 bases, and 9 bases lay between the germline ends. The CDR3 totals 11 residues. Per germline, CDR1 WNHNN and CDR2 SYGVQD (reference sequence). In DNA, the CDR3 is TGCGCCTCACAGGCGACCGGGGAGCTGTTTTTT. Amino acid sequence: CASQATGELFF.

The chain recombines TRBV7-3 with TRBJ1-1; possibly TRBD1 for D (5 bases). Trimming shortened V by 5 bases and J by 2 bases, and 9 bases separated the two germline ends. Germline V gene data show CDR1 as SGHTA and CDR2 as FQGTGA. The CDR3 spans 13 residues. CDR3 in amino acids: CASSPQGNTEAFF. The CDR3 nucleotides are TGTGCCAGCAGCCCTCAGGGAAACACTGAAGCTTTCTTT.

The CDR3, as DNA: TGTGCCAGCAAGAAAGAGGGGAACACTGAAGCTTTCTTT. Residues: CASKKEGNTEAFF. The rearrangement uses TRBV2 and TRBJ1-1; D gene uncertain. The CDR3 is 13 amino acids. V lost 7 bases and J 1 base, leaving 10 bases between the germline ends. Germline V lookup: CDR1 SNHLY, CDR2 FYNNEI.

The chain recombines TRBV9 with TRBJ1-3; 7 positions agree with TRBD1. The CDR3 covers 17 residues. Trimming cost V 5 bases and J 1 base; bases outside gene matches: 12. Per the germline V gene, CDR1 is SGDLS and CDR2 is YYNGEE. The CDR3 DNA reads as TGTGCCAGCAGTCCTTACATAGGGGGACAGTCTGGAAACACCATATATTTT. Amino acid sequence: CASSPYIGGQSGNTIYF.

The V and J genes are TRBV5-6 and TRBJ2-1; 9 nucleotides line up with TRBD2. Germline-derived CDR1 and CDR2 are SGHDT and YYEEEE. The trim removed 0 bases at V and 5 bases at J, leaving 3 bases unmatched. This CDR3 is 15 amino acids long. As DNA, the CDR3 is TGTGCCAGCAGCTTGGGACTAGCGGATCACAATGAGCAGTTCTTC. Its translation: CASSLGLADHNEQFF.

This chain connects TRBV30 to TRBJ2-3; a possible D gene is TRBD2 (6 bases). Germline V gene sequence: CDR1 GTSNPN, CDR2 SVGIG (reference sequence). Trimming stripped 0 bases from V and 0 bases from J, with 10 bases between. This CDR3 region has 15 residues. In DNA form, the CDR3 reads TGTGCCTGGAGTGTGGTGCGGGGCAGCACAGATACGCAGTATTTT. Translated, it gives CAWSVVRGSTDTQYF.

V gene TRBV29-1 combines with J gene TRBJ1-1, with TRBD1 matching over 7 bases. This CDR3 has 13 residues. The J segment lost 4 bases and the V segment lost 4 bases, leaving 6 bases of the junction unmatched. Germline lookup yields CDR1 SQVTM and CDR2 ANQGSEA. CDR3 coding DNA: TGCAGCGTTGCCCGGGACAGCTCCACTGAAGCTTTCTTT. As protein: CSVARDSSTEAFF.

The J gene is TRBJ2-7, the V gene TRBV19; no firm D call. V was pared by 0 bases and J by 0 bases, with 6 bases between. The germline V gene encodes CDR1 LNHDA and CDR2 SQIVND (reference sequence). CDR3 size: 14 residues. The CDR3 reads CASSIELNSYEQYF. Here the CDR3 DNA reads TGTGCCAGTAGTATAGAACTGAACTCCTACGAGCAGTACTTC.

This clone has just one count. The chain couples TRBV6-6 to TRBJ1-5; 7 bases align to TRBD1. This CDR3 is built from 16 residues. With 2 bases clipped from V and 7 bases from J, the junction kept 11 bases outside the gene matches. Per germline, CDR1 MNHNY and CDR2 SVGAGI (reference sequence). The CDR3 DNA reads as TGTGCCAGCAGTTACATTTCGGCAGGGGGAGCGCAGCCCCAGCATTTT. It specifies CASSYISAGGAQPQHF.

This chain links TRBV9 with TRBJ2-7; D is undetermined. The CDR3 sequence is 13 residues long. V dropped 3 bases and J dropped 0 bases, with 7 bases sitting between them. Germline assignment: CDR1 SGDLS and CDR2 YYNGEE. This CDR3 is CASSARSSYEQYF. Here the CDR3 DNA reads TGTGCCAGCAGCGCTAGGAGCTCCTACGAGCAGTACTTC.

This clone was counted once. The rearrangement joins TRBV7-9 to TRBJ2-2, with TRBD2 matching 10 bases. Germline CDR1 is SEHNR and CDR2 is FQNEAQ (reference sequence). The ends lost 2 bases at V and 1 base at J; junction bases unmatched: 1. The CDR3 totals 16 residues. CDR3 nucleotides: TGTGCCAGCAGCTTACGACTAGCGGGGAACACCGGGGAGCTGTTTTTT. It yields the protein CASSLRLAGNTGELFF.

The chain uses TRBV5-1 and TRBJ2-2; 7 bases map to TRBD1. V lost 3 bases, J lost 1 base, and 3 bases stayed unmatched. CDR1 is SGHRS and CDR2 is YFSETQ in the germline V gene. This CDR3 is built from 15 residues. CDR3: CASSSGTVNTGELFF. The CDR3 DNA reads TGCGCCAGCAGCTCCGGGACAGTGAACACCGGGGAGCTGTTTTTT.

This sequence joins TRBV2 and TRBJ2-5, with 15 bases matching TRBD2. The junction had 4 bases not matched to a gene; V was cut back by 7 bases and J by 4 bases. Germline V gives CDR1 SNHLY, CDR2 FYNNEI. This CDR3 is built from 15 residues. The CDR3 DNA sequence: TGTGCCAGCACAGGACTAGCGGGGGGGGGAGAGACCCAGTACTTC. It specifies CASTGLAGGGETQYF.

The V and J genes are TRBV5-6 and TRBJ1-1; 10 bases align to TRBD1. CDR3 length: 14 residues. V lost 2 bases to trimming and J lost 4 bases; unmatched junction nucleotides: 2. Germline V gene data show CDR1 as SGHDT and CDR2 as YYEEEE. The CDR3: CASSFGTGVTEAFF. The CDR3 bases are TGTGCCAGCAGCTTCGGGACAGGGGTCACTGAAGCTTTCTTT.

The chain couples TRBV7-2 to TRBJ1-1; a weak D match, TRBD1 (5 bases). This CDR3 comprises 13 residues. V lost 4 bases to trimming and J lost 6 bases, with 12 bases between them. In germline, CDR1 is SGHTA, CDR2 FQGNSA. CDR3 nucleotides: TGTGCCAGCAGCTATGGCAGGGTCGCTGAAGCTTTCTTT. Protein product: CASSYGRVAEAFF.

CDR3 sequence: CASSHRADTQYF. Here the CDR3 DNA reads TGCGCCAGCAGCCACAGGGCAGATACGCAGTATTTT. The chain recombines TRBV5-1 with TRBJ2-3; the D gene is possibly TRBD1 (6 bases). Trimming stripped 4 bases from V and 4 bases from J, with 7 bases between. Germline V lookup: CDR1 SGHRS, CDR2 YFSETQ. This CDR3 has 12 amino acids. Together with reference TRBV5-1 and TRBJ2-3, the CDR3 gives the full variable domain: KAGVTQTPRYLIKTRGQQVTLSCSPISGHRSVSWYQQTPGQGLQFLFEYFSETQRNKGNFPGRFSGRQFSNSRSEMNVSTLELGDSALYLCASSHRADTQYFGPGTRLTVL.

The V gene is TRBV4-1, the J gene TRBJ1-5, with 9 positions matching TRBD1. Germline CDR1 is MGHRA and CDR2 is YSYEKL. The trim removed 2 bases at V and 4 bases at J, leaving 6 bases unmatched. The CDR3 is 16 amino acids. The CDR3 DNA reads as TGCGCCAGCAGCCAAACTAACAGGGGGCCGAATCAGCCCCAGCATTTT. Amino acid sequence: CASSQTNRGPNQPQHF.